Shown below are 27 T cell receptor beta chains from a single sample sequenced in a study of cytomegalovirus exposure and HLA in healthy donors (dated by TCRdb to the late 2010s). Libraries came from the immunoSEQ multiplex PCR assay. A mixture of 60 forward primers for TCR Vbeta segments and 13 reverse primers for TCR Jbeta segments was used in the multiplex PCR. Entries here come from immuneACCESS through TCRdb and include only in-frame sequences with V and J called. Some clones fail to appear in such tables; in the studies checked, an unresolved V gene covers under half of the shortfall, and the cause of the remainder is unknown. The sample profile shows 200,000 to 250,000 clones; over 70% of them were found once. The ten largest make up roughly 2.5% of the sample. Source material: PBMCs. These receptors were taken from a woman between 55 and 75 years old in good health and CMV-seropositive.

This clone was counted a single time. The V and J genes are TRBV14 and TRBJ2-5, with TRBD1 matching over 8 bases. Per germline, CDR1 SGHDN and CDR2 FVKESK. With V trimmed by 4 bases and J by 4 bases, 5 bases remained unmatched. CDR3 length: 14 residues. The CDR3 here is CASSPTTGVETQYF. CDR3 nucleotide sequence: TGTGCCAGCAGCCCAACGACAGGGGTAGAGACCCAGTACTTC. Using reference TRBV14 and TRBJ2-5 for the parts outside the CDR3, the full variable domain is EAGVTQFPSHSVIEKGQTVTLRCDPISGHDNLYWYRRVMGKEIKFLLHFVKESKQDESGMPNNRFLAERTGGTYSTLKVQPAELEDSGVYFCASSPTTGVETQYFGPGTRLLVL.

This clone was found once. J is TRBJ2-5 and V is TRBV14; D remains ambiguous. Germline lookup yields CDR1 SGHDN and CDR2 FVKESK. The CDR3 consists of 14 residues. Between the trimmed V and J ends, which lost 3 bases and 0 bases, there was a span of 8 bases. The CDR3 here is CASSQYQYQETQYF. The CDR3 nucleotides are TGTGCCAGCAGCCAGTATCAGTACCAAGAGACCCAGTACTTC.

This clone was observed a few times. This chain links TRBV27 with TRBJ1-2, with TRBD1 as a possible D gene (6 bases). Deletions cut 6 bases from V and 2 bases from J, with 16 bases between. This CDR3 region has 15 residues. Germline CDR1 reads MNHEY; CDR2 reads SMNVEV (reference sequence). Here the CDR3 DNA reads TGTGCCAGCAGGTCGGGGGGAGGGGGGAACTATGGCTACACCTTC. It yields the protein CASRSGGGGNYGYTF.

The V gene is TRBV5-5, the J gene TRBJ2-6, with a tentative D call TRBD1 (5 bases). CDR3 size: 15 residues. CDR1 and CDR2 (germline): SGHKS, YYEKEE (reference sequence). Trimming stripped 4 bases from V and 1 base from J, with 9 bases between. CDR3 protein: CASSPPGSGANVLTF. CDR3 nucleotides: TGTGCCAGCAGCCCCCCAGGGTCTGGGGCCAACGTCCTGACTTTC. Combining the CDR3 with reference TRBV5-5 and TRBJ2-6 gives the whole variable domain DAGVTQSPTHLIKTRGQQVTLRCSPISGHKSVSWYQQVLGQGPQFIFQYYEKEERGRGNFPDRFSARQFPNYSSELNVNALLLGDSALYLCASSPPGSGANVLTFGAGSRLTVL.

Regarding this clone: Other DNA sequences of this sample code for an identical CDR3. This chain links TRBV2 with TRBJ1-3, with 10 bases lining up with TRBD1. CDR3 length: 12 residues. Germline V gene lookup returns CDR1 SNHLY and CDR2 FYNNEI. V shed 6 bases, J shed 7 bases, and the junction held 0 bases outside the gene matches. The CDR3 here is CASRDRGNTIYF. CDR3 bases: TGTGCCAGCAGGGACAGGGGGAACACCATATATTTT.

This clone was seen a handful of times. The chain has TRBV30 and TRBJ1-4; D remains unclear. V lost 3 bases, J lost 8 bases, and 10 bases lay in between. This CDR3 spans 12 amino acids. Germline lookup yields CDR1 GTSNPN and CDR2 SVGIG (reference sequence). The CDR3 DNA reads TGTGCCTGGAGCGAGATCGGGGAAAAACTGTTTTTT. This codes for CAWSEIGEKLFF.

J is TRBJ2-7 and V is TRBV6-6, with 9 bases matching TRBD1. This CDR3 spans 11 amino acids. Germline V lookup: CDR1 MNHNY, CDR2 SVGAGI (reference sequence). V shed 6 bases and J 12 bases; nucleotides not matched to a gene: 6. DNA of the CDR3: TGTGCCAGCAGGGCTGGACAGGGGCTGTACTTC. It codes for CASRAGQGLYF.

The rearrangement joins TRBV6-6 to TRBJ2-1; 8 positions match TRBD1. The CDR3 has 13 residues. Looked up from germline, CDR1 is MNHNY and CDR2 is SVGAGI (reference sequence). With V trimmed by 8 bases and J by 4 bases, 4 bases remained unmatched. The CDR3 sequence: CASVQGGYNEQFF. In nucleotides, the CDR3 is TGTGCCAGCGTACAGGGGGGATACAATGAGCAGTTCTTC.

The V gene is TRBV4-1, the J gene TRBJ1-5, with D perhaps matching TRBD1 (6 bases). This CDR3 contains 15 residues. Germline lookup yields CDR1 MGHRA and CDR2 YSYEKL. V was pared by 0 bases and J by 4 bases, with 10 bases between. The CDR3 DNA follows: TGCGCCAGCAGCCAAGAGGGGACAATGAATCAGCCCCAGCATTTT. This translates into CASSQEGTMNQPQHF.

This rearrangement joins TRBV6-1 to TRBJ1-5; perhaps TRBD1 as D (6 bases). V lost 4 bases to trimming and J lost 4 bases, with 11 bases between them. Germline values: CDR1 MNHNS, CDR2 SASEGT. The CDR3 covers 14 residues. The CDR3 here is CASSVFTGNQPQHF. The CDR3 bases are TGTGCCAGCAGTGTTTTTACAGGGAATCAGCCCCAGCATTTT.

This clone was seen a single time. This rearrangement joins TRBV5-1 to TRBJ2-2, with a weak D call TRBD1 (5 bases). The germline V gene has CDR1 SGHRS and CDR2 YFSETQ. The CDR3 sequence is 15 residues long. The ends were cut back, 4 bases at V and 0 bases at J, with 10 bases in the middle. CDR3 region: CASSGHLANTGELFF. The CDR3 DNA reads TGCGCCAGCAGCGGACACCTCGCGAACACCGGGGAGCTGTTTTTT.

As DNA, the CDR3 is TGTGCCAGCATCCTTGGACAGGGTAGTGATGGCTACACCTTC. Translated: CASILGQGSDGYTF. The chain uses TRBV28 and TRBJ1-2, with TRBD1 matching 8 bases. V lost 7 bases, J lost 6 bases, and 10 bases stayed unmatched. This CDR3 spans 14 amino acids. Germline CDR1 MDHEN, CDR2 SYDVKM.

This chain uses TRBV11-2 with TRBJ2-5; maybe TRBD1 (6 bases). The germline V gene encodes CDR1 SGHAT and CDR2 FQNNGV. The V gene lost 5 bases and the J gene lost 5 bases, with 12 bases spanning the gap. This CDR3 is built from 13 residues. The CDR3 DNA is TGTGCCAGCAGCCGTAACAGGGACGAGACCCAGTACTTC. Protein product: CASSRNRDETQYF.

The chain carries TRBV29-1 and TRBJ2-1; D is perhaps TRBD1 (5 bases). The CDR3 has 14 amino acids. The germline V gene encodes CDR1 SQVTM and CDR2 ANQGSEA. V was cut by 4 bases and J by 4 bases, with 14 bases left in between. The DNA for the CDR3 is TGCAGCGTTGTGGGCAGGGTGGGGTACAATGAGCAGTTCTTC. It yields the protein CSVVGRVGYNEQFF.

The chain carries TRBV28 and TRBJ1-1; no clear D gene. Between the trimmed V and J ends, which lost 7 bases and 1 base, there was a span of 10 bases. Germline V CDR1 and CDR2: MDHEN, SYDVKM. This CDR3 contains 13 residues. The CDR3 DNA reads TGTGCCAGCACTCTAAGTGGGAACACTGAAGCTTTCTTT. It translates to CASTLSGNTEAFF.

This clone was counted once. This chain joins TRBV9 and TRBJ2-7; the D gene is possibly TRBD2 (5 bases). CDR1 is SGDLS and CDR2 is YYNGEE in the germline V gene. This CDR3 spans 15 amino acids. V was trimmed by 4 bases and J by 2 bases, leaving 16 bases between them. The CDR3 is CASSPSAGSAYEQYF. CDR3 bases: TGTGCCAGCAGCCCAAGCGCGGGTTCAGCCTACGAGCAGTACTTC.

V usage is TRBV20-1 and J usage is TRBJ2-1, with D perhaps TRBD2 (6 bases). This CDR3 spans 11 amino acids. Looked up from germline, CDR1 is DFQATT and CDR2 is SNEGSKA (reference sequence). The CDR3 sequence is CSVEEGLKQFF. In nucleotides, the CDR3 is TGCAGCGTCGAGGAGGGGCTAAAGCAGTTCTTC.

The chain links TRBV30 to TRBJ1-5; TRBD1 matches 7 bases. Germline trimming cut 4 bases from V and 6 bases from J; bases unmatched to any gene: 12. Germline CDR1 GTSNPN, CDR2 SVGIG (reference sequence). The CDR3 sequence is 15 residues long. This chain's CDR3 is CAWTRRDSSLQPQHF. DNA for the CDR3: TGTGCCTGGACCCGGCGGGACAGTTCCCTTCAGCCCCAGCATTTT.

This clone occurred a few times. The chain couples TRBV2 to TRBJ2-3; D is undetermined. CDR3 length: 12 residues. Trimming pared 10 bases from V and 2 bases from J, leaving 10 bases between. Germline V lookup: CDR1 SNHLY, CDR2 FYNNEI. CDR3 in DNA: TGTGCCACCTCCAGGTCCACAGATACGCAGTATTTT. Encoded protein: CATSRSTDTQYF.

V usage is TRBV7-9 and J usage is TRBJ1-1; possible D gene TRBD1, 6 bases. Germline V gene data show CDR1 as SEHNR and CDR2 as FQNEAQ (reference sequence). There are 15 residues in the CDR3. Trimming took 5 bases from V and 1 from J, leaving 14 bases between them. The chain's CDR3 is CASSQTRTANTEAFF. The CDR3 DNA reads as TGTGCCAGCAGCCAGACCAGGACAGCGAACACTGAAGCTTTCTTT. The full variable domain, its missing parts supplied by reference TRBV7-9 and TRBJ1-1, is DTGVSQNPRHKITKRGQNVTFRCDPISEHNRLYWYRQTLGQGPEFLTYFQNEAQLEKSRLLSDRFSAERPKGSFSTLEIQRTEQGDSAMYLCASSQTRTANTEAFFGQGTRLTVV.

This clone appeared a single time. The chain uses TRBV5-1 and TRBJ1-3, with 8 bases that match TRBD1. The junction had 6 bases not matched to a gene; V was cut back by 7 bases and J by 0 bases. This CDR3 region has 15 residues. Looked up from germline, CDR1 is SGHRS and CDR2 is YFSETQ. For the CDR3, the DNA is TGCGCCAGCTCCGGACAGGGCCTCTCTGGAAACACCATATATTTT. Residues: CASSGQGLSGNTIYF.

V is TRBV7-2 and J is TRBJ2-1; TRBD2 might be the D (6 bases). This CDR3 has 18 residues. V was trimmed by 4 bases and J by 6 bases, leaving 25 bases between them. Germline V gives CDR1 SGHTA, CDR2 FQGNSA. Here the CDR3 DNA reads TGTGCCAGCAGCTCTTCCCCTTGGGCGGGGCCCCGGGGCAATGAGCAGTTCTTC. This encodes CASSSSPWAGPRGNEQFF. Using reference TRBV7-2 and TRBJ2-1 for the parts outside the CDR3, the full variable domain is GAGVSQSPSNKVTEKGKDVELRCDPISGHTALYWYRQSLGQGLEFLIYFQGNSAPDKSGLPSDRFSAERTGGSVSTLTIQRTQQEDSAVYLCASSSSPWAGPRGNEQFFGPGTRLTVL.

Written as DNA, the CDR3 is TGCGCCAGCAGCCCGGGACACTTTATAAGCTCCTATAATTCACCCCTCCACTTT. It is translated as CASSPGHFISSYNSPLHF. This chain links TRBV5-1 with TRBJ1-6, with D possibly being TRBD1 (6 bases). Trimming cost V 4 bases and J 0 bases, with 17 bases left between them. The germline V gene has CDR1 SGHRS and CDR2 YFSETQ. There are 18 residues in the CDR3.

In this sample, this clone turned up once. The chain links TRBV18 to TRBJ2-7; D might be TRBD1 (5 bases). Germline CDR1 is KGHSH and CDR2 is LQKENI. The CDR3 spans 13 residues. V was clipped by 2 bases and J by 1 base, with 6 bases between them. The CDR3 DNA follows: TGTGCCAGCTCACCAAGACAGTCCTACGAGCAGTACTTC. Amino acid sequence: CASSPRQSYEQYF. Complete variable domain (other parts from reference TRBV18 and TRBJ2-7): NAGVMQNPRHLVRRRGQEARLRCSPMKGHSHVYWYRQLPEEGLKFMVYLQKENIIDESGMPKERFSAEFPKEGPSILRIQQVVRGDSAAYFCASSPRQSYEQYFGPGTRLTVT.

The V gene is TRBV29-1, the J gene TRBJ2-5; D remains unclear. Germline V gene data show CDR1 as SQVTM and CDR2 as ANQGSEA. Trimming removed 3 bases at V and 3 bases at J, with 5 bases between. This CDR3 region has 11 residues. The CDR3 DNA is TGCAGCGTTGACAGTGAAGAGACCCAGTACTTC. Encoded protein: CSVDSEETQYF.

The rearrangement uses TRBV18 and TRBJ2-3; D remains ambiguous. Trimming shortened V by 6 bases and J by 6 bases, and 10 bases separated the two germline ends. The CDR3 sequence is 12 residues long. Germline CDR1 is KGHSH and CDR2 is LQKENI. The CDR3 bases are TGTGCCAGCTCCCCAAGCCGGGATACGCAGTATTTT. As protein: CASSPSRDTQYF.

This clone came up a few times. The V and J genes are TRBV28 and TRBJ2-1; D is unresolved. The germline V and J ends were trimmed by 4 bases and 5 bases, with 6 bases remaining between them. CDR1 is MDHEN and CDR2 is SYDVKM in the germline V gene. This CDR3 region has 12 residues. The CDR3 DNA is TGTGCCAGCAGTTCCTCAGACAATGAGCAGTTCTTC. Encoded protein: CASSSSDNEQFF.